This TCR beta chain derives from a study of TIL therapy for anti-PD-1-resistant metastatic lung cancer. This clone was seen more than once but under ten times. Time point denoted: pre-treatment sample, taken before nivolumab and TIL therapy. Most excised metastases sampled were pleural nodules or supraclavicular lymph nodes. The immunoSEQ assay was v3. Produced via immunoSEQ multiplex PCR; TCRdb's table is partial and in-frame only. Altogether approximately 95,000 clones are present, roughly two thirds being singletons, with the ten largest covering about a tenth. The CDR3 extends over 13 amino acids. Between the trimmed V and J ends, which lost 3 bases and 13 bases, there was a span of 16 bases.

The chain uses TRBV12-3 or TRBV12-4 and TRBJ1-5; D unclear. This TCR came from a person aged 25-85 years with non-small cell lung cancer. Specimen: tumor tissue, collected at baseline. The CDR3 reads CASSFGPSNLQHF. DNA of the CDR3: TGTGCCAGCAGTTTCGGACCATCAAACTTGCAGCATTTT.